This record concerns one TCR beta chain sequence. Its antigen is currently unknown. One end of the junction varies from germline; a read error may be responsible. Germline lookup yields CDR1 SGHDT and CDR2 YYEEEE. The CDR3 length is 14 residues. This sample is part of a study of cytomegalovirus exposure and HLA in healthy donors. The PCR had 60 Vbeta and 13 Jbeta primers. Assay used: immunoSEQ multiplex PCR; TCRdb lists only in-frame clones, some missing. This table holds 150,000 to 200,000 clones, 60% to 80% found once. Broader study findings: Confirmation in vitro established that three CMV-associated chains were specific for CMV antigens. Upon later analysis, TCR association rates were observed to vary by HLA locus, being highest for DRB1 and lowest for HLA-C.

This sequence joins TRBV5-6 and TRBJ2-7; 8 bases align to TRBD2. The sequencing input was PBMCs. The receptor was isolated from a woman in her forties or fifties in good health and CMV-seropositive. DNA of the CDR3: TGTGCCAGCAGCCTGAGCGGGGGCCTGGGCGAGCAGTGCTTC. It translates to CASSLSGGLGEQCF.